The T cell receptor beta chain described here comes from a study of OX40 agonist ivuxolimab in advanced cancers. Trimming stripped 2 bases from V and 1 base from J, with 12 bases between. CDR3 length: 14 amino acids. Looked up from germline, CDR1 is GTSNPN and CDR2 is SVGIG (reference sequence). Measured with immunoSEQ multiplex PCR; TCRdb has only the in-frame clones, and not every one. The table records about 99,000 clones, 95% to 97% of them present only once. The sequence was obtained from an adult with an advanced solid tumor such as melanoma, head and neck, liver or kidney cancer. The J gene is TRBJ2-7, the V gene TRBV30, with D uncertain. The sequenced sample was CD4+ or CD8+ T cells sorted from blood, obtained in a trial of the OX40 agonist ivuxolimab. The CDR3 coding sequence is TGTGCCTGGAGTCAGTCAGCTAATTCCTACGAGCAGTACTTC. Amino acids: CAWSQSANSYEQYF.